The source of this T cell receptor (beta chain) is a study of blood T cell repertoires in COVID-19. Assay: immunoSEQ multiplex PCR; the TCRdb copy retains only in-frame clones and omits some. The sample has approximately 340,000 clones, approximately 91% seen once; the top ten hold around 0.86%. Germline loops: CDR1 LNHDA, CDR2 SQIVND (reference sequence). The CDR3 has 16 residues. V lost 11 bases and J lost 7, with 29 bases in between. Cohort allocation depended upon clinical history that participants reported. The TCR sequence derives from a woman in her 40s who had been exposed to COVID-19. The sample comprised PBMCs or T cells enriched from blood (not recorded which). The V call is TRBV19, the J call TRBJ1-1; no definite D call. CDR3 DNA: TGTGCCGGGAGAAAAGGGAACAGTAGGAACATTGGTGAAGCTTTCTTT. This codes for CAGRKGNSRNIGEAFF.